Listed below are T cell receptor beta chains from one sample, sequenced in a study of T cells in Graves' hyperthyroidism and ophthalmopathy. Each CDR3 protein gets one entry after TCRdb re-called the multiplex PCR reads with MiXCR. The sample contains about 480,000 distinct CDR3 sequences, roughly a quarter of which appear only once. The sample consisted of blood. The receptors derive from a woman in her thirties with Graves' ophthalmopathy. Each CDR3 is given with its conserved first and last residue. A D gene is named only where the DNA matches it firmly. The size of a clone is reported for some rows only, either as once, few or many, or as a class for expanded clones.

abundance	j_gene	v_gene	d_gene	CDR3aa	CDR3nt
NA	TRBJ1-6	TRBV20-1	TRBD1	CSARQGVALHF	TGCAGTGCCCGCCAGGGGGTGGCCCTCCACTTT
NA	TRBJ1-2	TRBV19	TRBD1	CASSPRQGVNYGYTF	TGTGCCAGTAGTCCTCGACAGGGCGTTAACTATGGCTACACCTTC
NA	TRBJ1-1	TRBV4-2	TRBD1	CASSGGQGADVTEAFF	TGTGCCAGCAGCGGGGGACAGGGGGCTGACGTAACTGAAGCTTTCTTT
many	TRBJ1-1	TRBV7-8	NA	CASSPSGAVNTEAFF	TGTGCCAGCAGCCCTTCCGGGGCGGTTAACACTGAAGCTTTCTTT
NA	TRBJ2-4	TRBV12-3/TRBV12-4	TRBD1	CASSLATPGQPIQYF	TGTGCCAGCAGTTTAGCGACCCCGGGACAGCCGATTCAGTACTTC
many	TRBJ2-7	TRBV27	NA	CASSLFRNPRVKGEQYF	TGTGCCAGCAGTTTATTTAGAAACCCCAGGGTAAAGGGCGAGCAGTACTTC
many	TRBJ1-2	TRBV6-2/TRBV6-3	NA	CASSYSTLAGYTF	TGTGCCAGCAGTTACTCGACCCTAGCTGGCTACACCTTC
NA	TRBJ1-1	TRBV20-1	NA	CSARDRRLDTEAFF	TGCAGTGCTAGAGATAGGAGGCTTGACACTGAAGCTTTCTTT
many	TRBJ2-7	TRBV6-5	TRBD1	CASSYSGGADEQYF	TGTGCCAGCAGTTACTCAGGGGGCGCGGACGAGCAGTACTTC
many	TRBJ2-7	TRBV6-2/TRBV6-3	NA	CASSPPLGRGDYEQYF	TGTGCCAGCAGCCCTCCGTTGGGCAGGGGGGACTACGAGCAGTACTTC
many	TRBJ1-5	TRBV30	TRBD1	CAWSVVGGAGQPQHF	TGTGCCTGGAGTGTAGTAGGGGGCGCGGGACAGCCCCAGCATTTT
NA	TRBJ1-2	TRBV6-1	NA	CASSFGTTTSYGYTF	TGTGCCAGCAGCTTCGGGACTACGACTAGCTATGGCTACACCTTC
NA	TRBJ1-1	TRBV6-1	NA	CASRPMALNTEAFF	TGTGCCAGCAGACCCATGGCGCTAAACACTGAAGCTTTCTTT
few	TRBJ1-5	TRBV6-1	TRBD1	CASSPRDRGNNQPQHF	TGTGCCAGCAGTCCCCGGGACAGGGGAAACAATCAGCCCCAGCATTTT
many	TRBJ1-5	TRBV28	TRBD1	CASISGQGDQPQHF	TGTGCCAGTATCTCGGGACAGGGTGATCAGCCCCAGCATTTT
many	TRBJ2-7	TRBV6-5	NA	CASSYSRGGAYEQYF	TGTGCCAGCAGTTACTCTAGGGGTGGGGCTTACGAGCAGTACTTC
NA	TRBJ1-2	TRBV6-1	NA	CASSRIPTGDVYGYTF	TGTGCCAGCAGCCGAATCCCGACAGGCGACGTTTATGGCTACACCTTC
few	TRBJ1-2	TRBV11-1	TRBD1	CASSLSRQGNYGYTF	TGTGCCAGCAGCTTATCCCGACAGGGGAACTATGGCTACACCTTC
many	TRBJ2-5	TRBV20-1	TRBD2	CSARVGSGGPQYF	TGCAGTGCTAGAGTGGGAAGCGGGGGGCCCCAGTACTTC
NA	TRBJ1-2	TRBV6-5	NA	CASSYGAYSYGYTF	TGTGCCAGCAGTTATGGGGCATACTCCTATGGCTACACCTTC
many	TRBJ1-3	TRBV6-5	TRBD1	CASSYGQGGGNTIYF	TGTGCCAGCAGTTACGGACAGGGAGGAGGAAACACCATATATTTT
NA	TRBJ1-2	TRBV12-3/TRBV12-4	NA	CASSLTGSVVANYGYTF	TGTGCCAGCAGCCTTACCGGGTCCGTGGTCGCAAACTATGGCTACACCTTC
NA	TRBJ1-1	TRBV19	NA	CASSPQWGLDTEAFF	TGTGCCAGTTCCCCTCAGTGGGGCTTGGACACTGAAGCTTTCTTT